This T cell receptor beta chain comes out of a study of TIL therapy for anti-PD-1-resistant metastatic lung cancer. Documented time point: pre-treatment sample, taken before nivolumab and TIL therapy. Pleural nodules or supraclavicular lymph nodes made up most of the excised metastases sampled. Progressing patients received lymphodepletion, expanded TIL infusion and IL-2. Enrollment ran from late 2017 to early 2020. Comment on this clone: Antigen specificity is unknown.

Findings of the study overall: Patients were highly selected, enriched for treatment-naive, never-smoker and oncogene-addicted cases.

Sequencing used immunoSEQ v3. Generated by immunoSEQ multiplex PCR, the TCRdb table keeps only in-frame clones and is missing some. This table holds 10,000 or so clones, around three fifths found once. The CDR3 length is 13 residues. Deletions cut 1 base from V and 5 bases from J, with 9 bases between. Looked up from germline, CDR1 is SGHAT and CDR2 is FQNNGV. This specimen consisted of tumor tissue, obtained at baseline. J is TRBJ2-7 and V is TRBV11-2; D ambiguous. This receptor was taken from a person aged 25 to 80 with non-small cell lung cancer. CDR3: CASSLVRSHEQYF. The DNA of the CDR3 is TGTGCCAGCAGCTTAGTCAGGTCTCACGAGCAGTACTTC.